The 21 T cell receptor beta chains below were found in one sample sequenced in a study of T-cell reconstitution after alpha-beta-depleted transplantation in children listed by TCRdb under 2016. To prepare the library, PCR was applied. Sequencing was carried out with an Illumina HiSeq 2500. To normalize quantification of the TCRbeta repertoire, the TCR libraries were built with molecular barcoding that relied on unique molecular identifiers. TCRdb passed the public sequencing reads through fastp at Q25 and MiXCR, retaining productive beta sequences. For every CDR3 protein sequence, its rows merge into one entry that carries the most common genes and DNA. The sample table lists hundreds of thousands of distinct CDR3 sequences, approximately 12% of them with a count of one. Around 4% of the sample rests with the top ten. The sequences come from PBMCs, collected from the stem cell graft. All receptors derive from a human donor who donated a stem cell graft to a child with Fanconi anemia.

The CDR3 protein is CASSHLEWWKGPNTEAFF. The CDR3 DNA reads as TGTGCCAGCTCACACCTGGAATGGTGGAAGGGACCTAACACTGAAGCTTTCTTT. The gene calls are TRBV18 and TRBJ1-1, with D maybe TRBD1 (5 bases). Germline CDR1 KGHSH, CDR2 LQKENI. Trimming cost V 4 bases and J 2 bases, with 23 bases left between them. This CDR3 has 18 residues.

This clonotype was recorded many times. The chain links TRBV9 to TRBJ2-1; D unresolved. Germline V CDR1 and CDR2: SGDLS, YYNGEE. This CDR3 is 16 amino acids long. Trimming took 0 bases from V and 1 from J, leaving 11 bases between them. CDR3: CASSVGVRQSYNEQFF. The CDR3 DNA reads TGTGCCAGCAGCGTAGGGGTCCGGCAGTCCTACAATGAGCAGTTCTTC.

This clonotype has just a few counts. V usage is TRBV3-1 and J usage is TRBJ1-4; possibly TRBD1 for D (5 bases). The CDR3 runs 14 residues. Germline V gene sequence: CDR1 LGHDT, CDR2 YNNKEL (reference sequence). V dropped 4 bases and J dropped 7 bases, with 13 bases sitting between them. CDR3 DNA sequence: TGTGCCAGCAGCCCTTCCAATAGGGGTGAAAAACTGTTTTTT. Translation gives CASSPSNRGEKLFF.

The chain carries TRBV10-3 and TRBJ2-1, with D possibly being TRBD1 (6 bases). V was clipped by 8 bases and J by 4 bases, with 12 bases between them. Germline V gives CDR1 ENHRY, CDR2 SYGVKD. The CDR3 is 13 amino acids. The CDR3 DNA is TGTGCCATCCGGTCAGGGGAATACAATGAGCAGTTCTTC. It encodes CAIRSGEYNEQFF.

This clonotype came up a few times. This chain connects TRBV4-3 to TRBJ1-5; D remains ambiguous. The length of the CDR3 is 17 residues. The V and J ends lost 0 bases and 6 bases respectively, with 18 bases between them. CDR1 LGHNA and CDR2 YSLEER come from the germline V gene. The CDR3 region has the DNA TGCGCCAGCAGCCAAGATCCTTCCCCTCCCGGGGTTCAGCCCCAGCATTTT. Translation: CASSQDPSPPGVQPQHF.

This clonotype was detected many times. The chain uses TRBV6-2 or TRBV6-3 and TRBJ2-3, with no clear D. The V gene's germline CDR1 is MNHEY and CDR2 SVGEGT. V was clipped by 2 bases and J by 8 bases, with 8 bases between them. The CDR3 loop spans 12 amino acids. The CDR3 DNA reads as TGTGCCAGCAGTTACGCGCACGGTACGCAGTATTTT. Encoded protein: CASSYAHGTQYF.

This clonotype showed up many times. The chain links TRBV5-1 to TRBJ2-1; maybe TRBD2 (7 bases). V was clipped by 4 bases and J by 8 bases, with 19 bases between them. There are 15 residues in the CDR3. In germline, CDR1 is SGHRS, CDR2 YFSETQ. Here the CDR3 reads CASSPWGGAVYEQFF. The CDR3 coding sequence is TGCGCCAGCAGCCCGTGGGGGGGGGCCGTCTATGAGCAGTTCTTC.

Ten or more counts support this clonotype. The CDR3 DNA reads as TGCGCCAGCAGCCGCCTAACAGGGGACCCTAATTCACCCCTCCACTTT. As protein: CASSRLTGDPNSPLHF. This chain links TRBV5-1 with TRBJ1-6; 7 bases match TRBD1. Germline V gene data show CDR1 as SGHRS and CDR2 as YFSETQ. The V segment lost 4 bases and the J segment 6 bases; nucleotides outside the gene matches: 10. The CDR3 runs to 16 residues.

The V and J genes are TRBV11-2 and TRBJ1-2; weak D call: TRBD1 (5 bases). Germline V gives CDR1 SGHAT, CDR2 FQNNGV. Trimming took 5 bases from V and 4 from J, leaving 11 bases between them. This CDR3 is 13 amino acids long. CDR3 sequence (DNA): TGTGCCAGCAGCCCAGGACACACCTATGGCTACACCTTC. As protein: CASSPGHTYGYTF.

The CDR3 bases are TGTGCCAGCAGCACCTTCAAGTCCTACGAGCAGTACTTC. Encoded protein: CASSTFKSYEQYF. This chain links TRBV7-2 with TRBJ2-7; no definite D call. The CDR3 contains 13 residues. Trimming took 5 bases from V and 1 from J, leaving 9 bases between them. The germline V gene has CDR1 SGHTA and CDR2 FQGNSA.

The sample holds a few counts of this clonotype. The chain is built from TRBV30 and TRBJ2-7; D perhaps matches TRBD1 (6 bases). V dropped 5 bases and J dropped 6 bases, with 11 bases sitting between them. This CDR3 comprises 11 residues. Germline CDR1 is GTSNPN and CDR2 is SVGIG (reference sequence). CDR3 region: CAWRTGIEQYF. CDR3 nucleotides: TGTGCCTGGCGCACAGGGATCGAGCAGTACTTC. The whole variable domain, remainder taken from reference TRBV30 and TRBJ2-7, is SQTIHQWPATLVQPVGSPLSLECTVEGTSNPNLYWYRQAAGRGLQLLFYSVGIGQISSEVPQNLSASRPQDRQFILSSKKLLLSDSGFYLCAWRTGIEQYFGPGTRLTVT.

This clonotype was seen a handful of times. The chain has TRBV4-2 and TRBJ2-1; weak D call: TRBD1 (7 bases). The CDR3 runs to 14 residues. Germline lookup yields CDR1 LGHNA and CDR2 YNFKEQ. V gave up 3 bases and J gave up 9 bases, with 15 bases separating them. The CDR3 bases are TGTGCCAGCAGCCAGACCCAGGGGGGAAGTGAGCAGTTCTTC. This translates into CASSQTQGGSEQFF.

This clonotype was recorded many times. V usage is TRBV5-1 and J usage is TRBJ2-2; 11 positions agree with TRBD1. The CDR3 extends over 15 amino acids. CDR1 is SGHRS, CDR2 YFSETQ, per germline. V shed 2 bases, J shed 6 bases, and the junction held 3 bases outside the gene matches. CDR3 nucleotide sequence: TGCGCCAGCAGCTTTAGGACAGGGGGCTCCGGGGAGCTGTTTTTT. Translating it yields CASSFRTGGSGELFF.

This clonotype has a handful of counts. The chain carries TRBV19 and TRBJ2-2; D possibly corresponds to TRBD1 (5 bases). This CDR3 is 13 amino acids long. Between the trimmed V and J ends, which lost 7 bases and 5 bases, there was a span of 11 bases. CDR1 is LNHDA and CDR2 is SQIVND in the germline V gene (reference sequence). The CDR3 is CASTGIQTGELFF. In DNA, the CDR3 is TGTGCCAGTACAGGGATACAAACCGGGGAGCTGTTTTTT. Supplemented by reference TRBV19 and TRBJ2-2, the full variable domain reads DGGITQSPKYLFRKEGQNVTLSCEQNLNHDAMYWYRQDPGQGLRLIYYSQIVNDFQKGDIAEGYSVSREKKESFPLTVTSAQKNPTAFYLCASTGIQTGELFFGEGSRLTVL.

The V call is TRBV7-2, the J call TRBJ1-5; D possibly corresponds to TRBD1 (6 bases). Germline V gene lookup returns CDR1 SGHTA and CDR2 FQGNSA. The CDR3 is 15 amino acids. Trimming removed 4 bases from V and 3 bases from J, with 13 bases in between. The CDR3 is CASSSLTGLNQPQHF. Here the CDR3 DNA reads TGTGCCAGCAGCTCGTTGACAGGCCTCAATCAGCCCCAGCATTTT.

There are a few counts of this clonotype. J is TRBJ1-6 and V is TRBV6-4, with TRBD1 as a possible D gene (6 bases). Germline CDR1 is MRHNA and CDR2 is SNTAGT. The CDR3 sequence is 14 residues long. V lost 4 bases, J lost 7 bases, and 11 bases lay in between. The CDR3: CASSVATGNSPLHF. The CDR3 coding sequence is TGTGCCAGCAGTGTAGCTACAGGGAATTCACCCCTCCACTTT.

The sample holds many counts of this clonotype. J is TRBJ2-7 and V is TRBV2, with unresolved D. Trimming shortened V by 5 bases and J by 2 bases, and 4 bases separated the two germline ends. Germline V lookup: CDR1 SNHLY, CDR2 FYNNEI. CDR3 size: 11 residues. CDR3 residues: CASSTTYEQYF. As DNA, the CDR3 is TGTGCCAGCAGTACCACCTACGAGCAGTACTTC.

In this sample, this clonotype turned up a few times. V is TRBV5-1 and J is TRBJ2-3; D perhaps matches TRBD2 (5 bases). This CDR3 has 15 residues. Per germline, CDR1 SGHRS and CDR2 YFSETQ. V shed 4 bases and J shed 0 bases, with 12 bases lying between them. The CDR3 region is CASSGGRVSTDTQYF. In DNA, the CDR3 is TGCGCCAGCAGCGGCGGGCGGGTTAGCACAGATACGCAGTATTTT. Looking up the rest from reference TRBV5-1 and TRBJ2-3 gives the full variable domain: KAGVTQTPRYLIKTRGQQVTLSCSPISGHRSVSWYQQTPGQGLQFLFEYFSETQRNKGNFPGRFSGRQFSNSRSEMNVSTLELGDSALYLCASSGGRVSTDTQYFGPGTRLTVL.

This chain connects TRBV9 to TRBJ1-1; D unclear. The CDR3 totals 13 residues. The germline V gene encodes CDR1 SGDLS and CDR2 YYNGEE. Deletions cut 4 bases from V and 2 bases from J, with 9 bases between. CDR3 sequence: CASSRTFNTEAFF. The CDR3, as DNA: TGTGCCAGCAGCAGGACTTTCAACACTGAAGCTTTCTTT.

This clonotype occurred many times. This chain uses TRBV5-6 with TRBJ1-3; D is possibly TRBD1 (5 bases). Between the trimmed V and J ends, which lost 4 bases and 8 bases, there was a span of 16 bases. The germline V gene has CDR1 SGHDT and CDR2 YYEEEE. The CDR3 length is 14 residues. CDR3 amino acids: CASSALLGTHTIYF. The CDR3, as DNA: TGTGCCAGCAGCGCCTTGCTGGGGACGCACACCATATATTTT.

This clonotype was recorded at least ten times. V and J are TRBV4-3 and TRBJ2-1; D is possibly TRBD1 (5 bases). The CDR3 covers 17 residues. V was pared by 0 bases and J by 6 bases, with 18 bases between. The V gene's germline CDR1 is LGHNA and CDR2 YSLEER. The DNA for the CDR3 is TGCGCCAGCAGCCAAGATATATGGCAGGGCGGAAGCAATGAGCAGTTCTTC. It is translated as CASSQDIWQGGSNEQFF.